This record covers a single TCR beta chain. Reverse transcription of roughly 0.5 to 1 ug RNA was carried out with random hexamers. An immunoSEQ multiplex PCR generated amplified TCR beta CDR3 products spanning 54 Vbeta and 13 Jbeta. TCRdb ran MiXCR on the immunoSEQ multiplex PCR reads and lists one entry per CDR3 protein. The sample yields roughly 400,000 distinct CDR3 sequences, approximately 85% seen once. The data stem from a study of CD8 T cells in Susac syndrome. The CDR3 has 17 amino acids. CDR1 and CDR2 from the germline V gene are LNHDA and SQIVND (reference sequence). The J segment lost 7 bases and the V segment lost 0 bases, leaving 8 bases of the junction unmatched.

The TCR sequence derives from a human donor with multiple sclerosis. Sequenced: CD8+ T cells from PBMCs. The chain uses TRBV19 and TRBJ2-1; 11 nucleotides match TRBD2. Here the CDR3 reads CASSIDLLAGGPNEQFF. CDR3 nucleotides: TGTGCCAGTAGTATAGATCTCTTAGCGGGAGGGCCTAATGAGCAGTTCTTC.